The TCR beta chain under discussion was sequenced for a study of control samples from healthy donors and cancer patients. J lost 7 bases, V lost 0 bases, and 5 bases had no gene match. The CDR3 consists of 17 residues. From germline, CDR1 is SGHNT and CDR2 YYREEE (reference sequence). Only in-frame clones appear in the TCRdb table, and some are missing; sequencing was by immunoSEQ multiplex PCR. The sample has approximately 150,000 clones, approximately 86% seen once; the top ten hold 1.5% to 2%. Material for sequencing was blood. This chain links TRBV5-4 with TRBJ2-2, with 14 bases that match TRBD2. The TCR comes from a man between 18 and 35 years old in good health. CDR3 amino acids: CASSLGLAGGPVGELFF. The CDR3 DNA reads TGTGCCAGCAGCTTGGGACTAGCGGGGGGGCCGGTCGGGGAGCTGTTTTTT.